The 23 T cell receptor beta chains below come from one sample, sequenced in a study of cytomegalovirus exposure and HLA in healthy donors. PCR employed 60 Vbeta and 13 Jbeta primers. TCRdb keeps only in-frame clones here, not all; method: immunoSEQ multiplex PCR. The sample records around 85,000 clones, 80% being singletons. The specimen sequenced was PBMCs. Every receptor here comes from a male donor in good health and CMV-seronegative.

This chain connects TRBV2 to TRBJ2-6; D remains unclear. There are 14 residues in the CDR3. V lost 5 bases and J lost 1, with 6 bases in between. Germline V CDR1 and CDR2: SNHLY, FYNNEI. CDR3 bases: TGTGCCAGCAGTCCCAGTTCTGGGGCCAACGTCCTGACTTTC. Translating gives CASSPSSGANVLTF.

This clone occurred once. V gene TRBV7-9 combines with J gene TRBJ1-5; D uncertain. Germline-derived CDR1 and CDR2 are SEHNR and FQNEAQ (reference sequence). V was pared by 3 bases and J by 0 bases, with 12 bases between. The CDR3 has 16 amino acids. The CDR3 loop is CASSFKNRPSNQPQHF. CDR3 sequence (DNA): TGTGCCAGCAGCTTTAAGAACAGACCTAGCAATCAGCCCCAGCATTTT.

The V gene is TRBV28, the J gene TRBJ2-1; weak D call: TRBD1 (6 bases). Between the trimmed V and J ends, which lost 10 bases and 2 bases, there was a span of 12 bases. The CDR3 has 13 residues. Germline lookup yields CDR1 MDHEN and CDR2 SYDVKM. The CDR3 sequence: CATRQAAYNEQFF. In DNA form, the CDR3 reads TGTGCCACCCGACAGGCCGCCTACAATGAGCAGTTCTTC.

This clone was counted a few times. The chain is built from TRBV27 and TRBJ1-6; D not resolved. V was shortened by 2 bases and J by 8 bases, with 16 bases between the two germline ends. This CDR3 contains 16 residues. The V gene's germline CDR1 is MNHEY and CDR2 SMNVEV (reference sequence). In nucleotides, the CDR3 is TGTGCCAGCAGTTTAAAGAGGAGGTCTTCGGATTCACCCCTCCACTTT. Its protein product is CASSLKRRSSDSPLHF.

The J gene is TRBJ2-5, the V gene TRBV5-4; possible D gene TRBD1, 6 bases. The DNA end lines up better with TRBJ2-7; the J call may be wrong. Germline-derived CDR1 and CDR2 are SGHNT and YYREEE (reference sequence). This CDR3 spans 15 amino acids. DNA for the CDR3: TGTGCCAGCAGCCCAGAACAGGGAAATGCCTACGAGCAGTACTTC. It specifies CASSPEQGNAYEQYF.

This clone was counted once. The genes are TRBV7-2 and TRBJ2-3, with D possibly matching TRBD1 (6 bases). V lost 2 bases and J lost 5, with 11 bases in between. CDR1 and CDR2 (germline): SGHTA, FQGNSA. This CDR3 is built from 14 residues. CDR3 region: CASSLIRGEDTQYF. Written as DNA, the CDR3 is TGTGCCAGCAGCTTAATCAGGGGAGAAGATACGCAGTATTTT.

This chain joins TRBV27 and TRBJ1-4; weak D call: TRBD1 (5 bases). The germline V and J ends were trimmed by 7 bases and 7 bases, with 19 bases remaining between them. The CDR3 is 15 residues long. Germline V gene lookup returns CDR1 MNHEY and CDR2 SMNVEV (reference sequence). CDR3 residues: CASTDNRGGGEKLFF. In nucleotides, the CDR3 is TGTGCCAGCACGGACAACCGCGGTGGTGGTGAAAAACTGTTTTTT.

This chain connects TRBV29-1 to TRBJ2-3; possibly TRBD1 for D (8 bases). CDR1 SQVTM and CDR2 ANQGSEA come from the germline V gene. The CDR3 length is 17 residues. V was shortened by 5 bases and J by 0 bases, with 21 bases between the two germline ends. The CDR3 sequence is CSVRGDRSRRSTDTQYF. As DNA, the CDR3 is TGCAGCGTTCGGGGGGACAGGAGCAGACGTAGCACAGATACGCAGTATTTT.

As to this clone: The germline gene is not matched at one end of the junction; a read error may be the cause. The chain has TRBV18 and TRBJ1-6; 7 nucleotides agree with TRBD1. This CDR3 has 16 amino acids. Germline V lookup: CDR1 KGHSH, CDR2 LQKENI. The CDR3 loop reads CASSMDRSPYNSPLNF. The CDR3 DNA follows: TGTGCCAGCTCAATGGACAGGAGTCCCTATAATTCACCCCTCAACTTT.

The rearrangement joins TRBV19 to TRBJ1-2; 8 nucleotides agree with TRBD1. The J segment lost 4 bases and the V segment lost 6 bases, leaving 7 bases of the junction unmatched. Germline CDR1 reads LNHDA; CDR2 reads SQIVND (reference sequence). The CDR3 contains 14 residues. Here the CDR3 DNA reads TGTGCCAGTAGCAAGGGACAGGCATTCTATGGCTACACCTTC. Its translation: CASSKGQAFYGYTF.

This clone was counted once. The chain carries TRBV4-2 and TRBJ1-5, with TRBD1 matching 8 bases. Losses at the gene ends were 0 bases for V and 4 bases for J; bases not matched to a gene: 8. The CDR3 has 17 amino acids. Germline CDR1 LGHNA, CDR2 YNFKEQ. This CDR3 reads CASSQETGQGRNQPQHF. CDR3 in DNA: TGTGCCAGCAGCCAAGAGACCGGACAGGGCCGAAATCAGCCCCAGCATTTT.

The chain has TRBV15 and TRBJ2-5; 14 bases line up with TRBD2. The CDR3 is 16 residues long. Germline V gene data show CDR1 as LNHNV and CDR2 as YYDKDF (reference sequence). The V segment lost 8 bases and the J segment 5 bases; nucleotides outside the gene matches: 10. The CDR3 coding sequence is TGTGCCACCTCAGCGACTAGCGGGGGGGCCTGGGAGACCCAGTACTTC. This codes for CATSATSGGAWETQYF.

The CDR3 protein is CASSAHRPSGSTSYEQYF. CDR3 nucleotides: TGTGCCAGCAGTGCCCACCGCCCTAGCGGGTCAACCTCCTACGAGCAGTACTTC. The chain combines TRBV6-1 with TRBJ2-7, with 8 bases aligning to TRBD2. V shed 4 bases and J 0 bases; nucleotides not matched to a gene: 14. This CDR3 spans 18 amino acids. Germline V gives CDR1 MNHNS, CDR2 SASEGT.

The CDR3 spells CASGRGEPQHF. CDR3 nucleotides: TGTGCCAGCGGCCGGGGGGAGCCCCAGCATTTT. This chain links TRBV6-5 with TRBJ1-5; possible D gene TRBD1, 5 bases. The V and J ends lost 8 bases and 8 bases respectively, with 10 bases between them. Germline assignment: CDR1 MNHEY and CDR2 SVGAGI. This CDR3 comprises 11 residues.

The genes are TRBV2 and TRBJ2-5; TRBD2 agrees at 8 bases. Germline V CDR1 and CDR2: SNHLY, FYNNEI. The J segment lost 2 bases and the V segment lost 5 bases, leaving 7 bases of the junction unmatched. This CDR3 is 15 amino acids long. CDR3 amino acids: CASSFSIAGQETQYF. DNA for the CDR3: TGTGCCAGCAGTTTTTCGATAGCGGGGCAAGAGACCCAGTACTTC. The full variable domain, rest sourced from reference TRBV2 and TRBJ2-5, is EPEVTQTPSHQVTQMGQEVILRCVPISNHLYFYWYRQILGQKVEFLVSFYNNEISEKSEIFDDQFSVERPDGSNFTLKIRSTKLEDSAMYFCASSFSIAGQETQYFGPGTRLLVL.

This clone was detected only once. V and J are TRBV2 and TRBJ2-1; possibly TRBD1 for D (6 bases). This CDR3 is built from 15 residues. Germline values: CDR1 SNHLY, CDR2 FYNNEI. Trimming shortened V by 1 base and J by 2 bases, and 9 bases separated the two germline ends. DNA of the CDR3: TGTGCCAGCAGTGAAGACCAGGGGACCTACAATGAGCAGTTCTTC. It yields the protein CASSEDQGTYNEQFF.

V is TRBV15 and J is TRBJ1-1; TRBD1 aligns across 8 bases. There are 12 residues in the CDR3. The junction had 3 bases not matched to a gene; V was cut back by 2 bases and J by 10 bases. Germline lookup yields CDR1 LNHNV and CDR2 YYDKDF (reference sequence). CDR3 protein: CATSRSGGRAFF. Written as DNA, the CDR3 is TGTGCCACCAGCAGATCAGGGGGCCGAGCTTTCTTT.

The gene calls are TRBV2 and TRBJ2-7, with 9 bases identical to TRBD2. The CDR3 runs to 14 residues. From germline, CDR1 is SNHLY and CDR2 FYNNEI. Trimming at V came to 7 bases and at J to 5 bases, leaving 9 bases not matched to a gene. CDR3: CASKISGGRNEQYF. The DNA for the CDR3 is TGTGCCAGCAAGATTAGCGGGGGCCGGAACGAGCAGTACTTC.

V and J are TRBV5-4 and TRBJ1-2; 9 nucleotides line up with TRBD1. The CDR3 has 17 amino acids. Germline CDR1 and CDR2: SGHNT and YYREEE (reference sequence). V trimming: 4 bases; J trimming: 1 base; junction bases outside the gene matches: 11. CDR3 amino acids: CASSPTGGGWGNYGYTF. CDR3 bases: TGTGCCAGCAGCCCTACAGGGGGCGGGTGGGGTAACTATGGCTACACCTTC.

The chain has TRBV15 and TRBJ2-1; 8 bases map to TRBD1. Germline values: CDR1 LNHNV, CDR2 YYDKDF (reference sequence). V was clipped by 1 base and J by 8 bases; unmatched bases: 4. This CDR3 has 14 residues. The CDR3, as DNA: TGTGCCACCAGCAGAGGGACAGGGTGGGATGAGCAGTTCTTC. As protein: CATSRGTGWDEQFF. Full variable domain (remainder filled in from reference TRBV15 and TRBJ2-1): DAMVIQNPRYQVTQFGKPVTLSCSQTLNHNVMYWYQQKSSQAPKLLFHYYDKDFNNEADTPDNFQSRRPNTSFCFLDIRSPGLGDTAMYLCATSRGTGWDEQFFGPGTRLTVL.

With respect to this clone: One end of the junction fails to match germline, which may point to a read error. This rearrangement joins TRBV6-8 to TRBJ1-2; TRBD1 matches 8 bases. There are 20 residues in the CDR3. In germline, CDR1 is MNHGY, CDR2 SAAAGT. This CDR3 reads CASSYSFDVGQGRSNYGYPF. The CDR3 DNA is TGTGCCAGCAGTTACTCGTTCGATGTCGGACAGGGACGTTCTAACTATGGCTACCCCTTC.

The chain carries TRBV14 and TRBJ1-3; 7 nucleotides agree with TRBD1. The CDR3 loop spans 13 amino acids. V lost 5 bases to trimming and J lost 9 bases; unmatched junction nucleotides: 7. Looked up from germline, CDR1 is SGHDN and CDR2 is FVKESK. The CDR3: CASSSDRVTTIYF. CDR3 DNA: TGTGCCAGCAGCTCCGACAGGGTTACCACCATATATTTT.

The sample holds one count of this clone. The chain uses TRBV11-2 and TRBJ1-1; D might be TRBD1 (5 bases). Trimming left V 5 bases short and J 5 bases short, with 15 bases between. The CDR3 runs to 14 residues. Germline V gene data show CDR1 as SGHAT and CDR2 as FQNNGV. DNA of the CDR3: TGTGCCAGCAGCCCAACTGGTGGGGCGACTGAAGCTTTCTTT. It is translated as CASSPTGGATEAFF.